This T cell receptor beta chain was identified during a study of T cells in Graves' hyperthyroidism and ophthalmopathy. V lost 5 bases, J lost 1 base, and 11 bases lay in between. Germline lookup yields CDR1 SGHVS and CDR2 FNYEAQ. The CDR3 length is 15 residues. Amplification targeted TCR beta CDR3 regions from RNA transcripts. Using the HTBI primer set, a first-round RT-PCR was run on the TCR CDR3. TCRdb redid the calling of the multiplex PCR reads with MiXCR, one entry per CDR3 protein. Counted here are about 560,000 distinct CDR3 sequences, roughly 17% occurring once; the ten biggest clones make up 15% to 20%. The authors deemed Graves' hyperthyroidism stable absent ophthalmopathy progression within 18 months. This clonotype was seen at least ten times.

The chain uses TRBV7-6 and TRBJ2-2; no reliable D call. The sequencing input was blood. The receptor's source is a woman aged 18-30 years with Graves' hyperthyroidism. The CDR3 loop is CASSPSSGNTGELFF. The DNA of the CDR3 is TGTGCCAGCAGCCCATCTTCAGGGAACACCGGGGAGCTGTTTTTT.